The 28 T cell receptor beta chains below come from one sample, sequenced in a study of shared clonotypes between healthy human individuals. Method: immunoSEQ multiplex PCR; TCRdb's copy keeps in-frame clones and lacks some. The table includes a few hundred thousand clones, 87% detected once. The material sequenced was memory CD8+ T cells sorted from blood. The subset is: CD45RO+ cells pooled with CCR7-negative TemRA cells. These TCRs come from a man aged 18 to 29 in good health.

This clone was seen ten or more times. V usage is TRBV2 and J usage is TRBJ2-7; possible D gene TRBD2, 6 bases. Germline V CDR1 and CDR2: SNHLY, FYNNEI. V lost 4 bases, J lost 2 bases, and 9 bases lay in between. The CDR3 covers 13 residues. The CDR3 here is CASSGGETYEQYF. The CDR3 DNA reads as TGTGCCAGCAGTGGCGGGGAGACCTACGAGCAGTACTTC.

This clone is a singleton in its sample. The V and J genes are TRBV19 and TRBJ2-7; TRBD2 aligns across 11 bases. J was trimmed by 5 bases and V by 4 bases; bases with no gene match: 7. The CDR3 contains 15 residues. CDR1 LNHDA and CDR2 SQIVND come from the germline V gene (reference sequence). CDR3 in DNA: TGTGCCAGTAGTACCCTAGCGGGGGGTCCTGACGAGCAGTACTTC. Translating gives CASSTLAGGPDEQYF.

The chain recombines TRBV6-5 with TRBJ2-5; possibly TRBD1 for D (5 bases). The CDR3 is 15 residues long. Trimming cost V 7 bases and J 5 bases, with 20 bases left between them. Germline lookup yields CDR1 MNHEY and CDR2 SVGAGI. CDR3 DNA: TGTGCCAGCAAACCTACGATAGGGTCAGGGGAGACCCAGTACTTC. Protein sequence: CASKPTIGSGETQYF.

This clone occurred many times. The rearrangement joins TRBV6-5 to TRBJ1-4; D is unresolved. Trimming removed 3 bases from V and 7 bases from J, with 12 bases in between. Germline lookup yields CDR1 MNHEY and CDR2 SVGAGI. The CDR3 covers 14 residues. Here the CDR3 DNA reads TGTGCCAGCAGTTATCCGTCAACTGGTGAAAAACTGTTTTTT. Translated, it gives CASSYPSTGEKLFF.

This clone was seen only once. The sample carries other DNA sequences with the same CDR3. The chain recombines TRBV5-1 with TRBJ2-7; D remains unclear. Germline CDR1 and CDR2: SGHRS and YFSETQ. Trimming stripped 2 bases from V and 0 bases from J, with 6 bases between. There are 13 residues in the CDR3. The CDR3 is CASSLSPSYEQYF. The CDR3 region has the DNA TGCGCCAGCAGCTTATCCCCCTCCTACGAGCAGTACTTC.

V and J are TRBV6-5 and TRBJ1-2; D is unclear. V was cut by 4 bases and J by 4 bases, with 13 bases left in between. The CDR3 is made up of 14 amino acids. Germline V gene lookup returns CDR1 MNHEY and CDR2 SVGAGI. The CDR3 sequence: CASSSHGGPYGYTF. The CDR3 DNA follows: TGTGCCAGCAGTTCCCACGGAGGGCCCTATGGCTACACCTTC.

V and J are TRBV9 and TRBJ2-5, with 7 bases that match TRBD2. CDR1 and CDR2 from the germline V gene are SGDLS and YYNGEE. Trimming at V came to 5 bases and at J to 1 base, leaving 5 bases not matched to a gene. The CDR3 length is 14 residues. CDR3 nucleotide sequence: TGTGCCAGCAGTGCGGGAGAGGGCCAAGAGACCCAGTACTTC. This encodes CASSAGEGQETQYF.

At least ten counts were recorded for this clone. The chain recombines TRBV6-1 with TRBJ2-3; 15 bases map to TRBD2. Germline trimming cut 4 bases from V and 4 bases from J; bases unmatched to any gene: 0. This CDR3 comprises 15 residues. Germline CDR1 reads MNHNS; CDR2 reads SASEGT. Here the CDR3 reads CASSGTSGGADTQYF. CDR3 nucleotides: TGTGCCAGCAGTGGGACTAGCGGGGGGGCAGATACGCAGTATTTT.

The rearrangement uses TRBV7-9 and TRBJ2-5; TRBD1 agrees at 12 bases. The V and J ends lost 5 bases and 5 bases, in that order; junction bases with no gene match: 9. Per germline, CDR1 SEHNR and CDR2 FQNEAQ (reference sequence). The CDR3 runs 16 residues. Here the CDR3 DNA reads TGTGCCAGCAGCGTCCGGGACAGGGGGCGAGGGGAGACCCAGTACTTC. It encodes CASSVRDRGRGETQYF. Together with reference TRBV7-9 and TRBJ2-5, the CDR3 gives the full variable domain: DTGVSQNPRHKITKRGQNVTFRCDPISEHNRLYWYRQTLGQGPEFLTYFQNEAQLEKSRLLSDRFSAERPKGSFSTLEIQRTEQGDSAMYLCASSVRDRGRGETQYFGPGTRLLVL.

CDR3 region: CASSYSGQGLGQYF. CDR3 in DNA: TGTGCCAGCAGTTACTCGGGACAGGGGTTGGGGCAGTACTTC. The rearrangement uses TRBV6-5 and TRBJ2-7; 10 nucleotides match TRBD1. CDR1 is MNHEY and CDR2 is SVGAGI in the germline V gene. Trimming cost V 0 bases and J 9 bases; bases outside gene matches: 5. The CDR3 spans 14 residues.

J is TRBJ1-1 and V is TRBV5-1, with TRBD1 as a possible D gene (5 bases). The CDR3 spans 14 residues. Germline-derived CDR1 and CDR2 are SGHRS and YFSETQ. V was clipped by 6 bases and J by 5 bases, with 17 bases between them. The DNA of the CDR3 is TGCGCCAGCACCGGAGGACATCACGGAACTGAAGCTTTCTTT. As protein: CASTGGHHGTEAFF. The full variable domain, completed using reference TRBV5-1 and TRBJ1-1, is KAGVTQTPRYLIKTRGQQVTLSCSPISGHRSVSWYQQTPGQGLQFLFEYFSETQRNKGNFPGRFSGRQFSNSRSEMNVSTLELGDSALYLCASTGGHHGTEAFFGQGTRLTVV.

The V and J genes are TRBV29-1 and TRBJ2-4; D is undetermined. There are 13 residues in the CDR3. V lost 0 bases and J 1 base, leaving 4 bases between the germline ends. The germline CDR1 and CDR2 sequences are SQVTM and ANQGSEA. The CDR3 loop reads CSVEDGAKNIQYF. CDR3 nucleotide sequence: TGCAGCGTTGAAGACGGGGCCAAAAACATTCAGTACTTC.

The chain uses TRBV9 and TRBJ1-4; TRBD1 is a possible D gene (5 bases). Germline V gene data show CDR1 as SGDLS and CDR2 as YYNGEE. This CDR3 comprises 14 residues. Trimming shortened V by 0 bases and J by 6 bases, and 9 bases separated the two germline ends. The CDR3 reads CASSVGQGYEKLFF. The CDR3 region has the DNA TGTGCCAGCAGCGTAGGTCAGGGCTATGAAAAACTGTTTTTT.

This chain connects TRBV15 to TRBJ2-5; no definite D call. Germline assignment: CDR1 LNHNV and CDR2 YYDKDF (reference sequence). CDR3 size: 15 residues. Deletions cut 0 bases from V and 5 bases from J, with 13 bases between. In nucleotides, the CDR3 is TGTGCCACCAGCAGAGATAAGGGTTACAGCGAGACCCAGTACTTC. This encodes CATSRDKGYSETQYF.

Turning to this clone: This sample includes further DNA sequences coding for the same CDR3. The chain is built from TRBV6-5 and TRBJ2-3, with D maybe TRBD1 (6 bases). The CDR3 has 15 amino acids. Germline V gene sequence: CDR1 MNHEY, CDR2 SVGAGI. Trimming took off 2 bases at V and 1 base at J, with 10 bases between the two ends. The CDR3 loop is CASSYSRTGTDTQYF. The DNA for the CDR3 is TGTGCCAGCAGTTACAGCAGGACAGGCACAGATACGCAGTATTTT.

This clone has just a few counts. This chain connects TRBV29-1 to TRBJ1-4, with D uncertain. The CDR3 covers 13 residues. Germline CDR1 and CDR2: SQVTM and ANQGSEA. With 4 bases removed from V and 3 bases from J, the gap between germline ends came to 9 bases. The CDR3 DNA reads TGCAGCGTTGTGTACAGCCCTAATGAAAAACTGTTTTTT. It codes for CSVVYSPNEKLFF.

CDR3 sequence (DNA): TGTGCCACCCGGACAGGGGGACGCAATGAGCAGTTCTTC. It is translated as CATRTGGRNEQFF. This chain joins TRBV7-9 and TRBJ2-1, with 10 bases matching TRBD1. This CDR3 contains 13 residues. CDR1 SEHNR and CDR2 FQNEAQ come from the germline V gene (reference sequence). V lost 10 bases and J lost 6; bases outside the gene matches: 6. Full variable domain (outside the CDR3, taken from reference TRBV7-9 and TRBJ2-1): DTGVSQNPRHKITKRGQNVTFRCDPISEHNRLYWYRQTLGQGPEFLTYFQNEAQLEKSRLLSDRFSAERPKGSFSTLEIQRTEQGDSAMYLCATRTGGRNEQFFGPGTRLTVL.

The chain couples TRBV7-8 to TRBJ2-1; unclear D gene. Germline V gene lookup returns CDR1 SGHVS and CDR2 FQNEAQ. V gave up 4 bases and J gave up 3 bases, with 13 bases separating them. There are 15 residues in the CDR3. In DNA, the CDR3 is TGTGCCAGCAGCTCCGAGTTTACAAGCTACAATGAGCAGTTCTTC. Its protein product is CASSSEFTSYNEQFF.

The J gene is TRBJ2-7, the V gene TRBV6-1, with TRBD2 identical over 10 bases. The CDR3 has 16 residues. Germline values: CDR1 MNHNS, CDR2 SASEGT. V was pared by 2 bases and J by 4 bases, with 8 bases of the junction left unmatched. The CDR3 nucleotides read TGTGCCAGCAGTGAATCGTGGCCTAGCGGGAGATACGAGCAGTACTTC. Translated, it gives CASSESWPSGRYEQYF.

This sequence joins TRBV7-9 and TRBJ2-7; TRBD1 aligns across 8 bases. The CDR3 length is 15 residues. Germline V gene sequence: CDR1 SEHNR, CDR2 FQNEAQ (reference sequence). Unmatched junction bases numbered 13, after V lost 5 bases and J lost 7 bases. Here the CDR3 reads CASSLDRGVQREQYF. As DNA, the CDR3 is TGTGCCAGCAGCCTAGACAGGGGAGTACAGCGGGAGCAGTACTTC.

The rearrangement joins TRBV4-3 to TRBJ2-5; possible D gene TRBD1, 6 bases. This CDR3 region has 15 residues. Germline V lookup: CDR1 LGHNA, CDR2 YSLEER. The ends were cut back, 0 bases at V and 3 bases at J, with 11 bases in the middle. The CDR3, as DNA: TGCGCCAGCAGCCAAGATCTCGAGGGGGAAGAGACCCAGTACTTC. This gives the protein CASSQDLEGEETQYF.

This chain links TRBV30 with TRBJ1-2; TRBD1 is a possible D gene (6 bases). Trimming cost V 5 bases and J 5 bases, with 24 bases left between them. In germline, CDR1 is GTSNPN, CDR2 SVGIG (reference sequence). This CDR3 has 16 amino acids. The CDR3 spells CAWLGWTDNSGYGYTF. CDR3 DNA: TGTGCCTGGTTGGGCTGGACAGATAATTCCGGTTATGGCTACACCTTC.

The CDR3 nucleotides are TGTGCCAGCAGCTGGGTGAGCGGGGGGGCCGACGAGCAGTACTTC. It is translated as CASSWVSGGADEQYF. This chain links TRBV7-6 with TRBJ2-7, with 10 bases aligning to TRBD2. The CDR3 covers 15 residues. J gave up 5 bases and V 4 bases, and 8 bases lay outside the gene matches. Germline loops: CDR1 SGHVS, CDR2 FNYEAQ.

The chain is built from TRBV30 and TRBJ2-3; D is undetermined. The germline V gene has CDR1 GTSNPN and CDR2 SVGIG (reference sequence). This CDR3 is 13 amino acids long. Between the trimmed V and J ends, which lost 7 bases and 2 bases, there was a span of 13 bases. Written as DNA, the CDR3 is TGTGCCTTGGAGTGGGAAAACACAGATACGCAGTATTTT. This sequence encodes CALEWENTDTQYF.

The rearrangement joins TRBV7-2 to TRBJ2-7, with TRBD2 as a possible D gene (6 bases). The germline CDR1 and CDR2 sequences are SGHTA and FQGNSA. The CDR3 spans 14 residues. Trimming took 0 bases from V and 2 from J, leaving 8 bases between them. This chain's CDR3 is CASSLAGLAYEQYF. CDR3 nucleotides: TGTGCCAGCAGCTTAGCGGGACTCGCCTACGAGCAGTACTTC.

The V and J genes are TRBV29-1 and TRBJ2-6, with 9 nucleotides matching TRBD1. The CDR3 covers 18 residues. Germline CDR1 is SQVTM and CDR2 is ANQGSEA. With 0 bases clipped from V and 1 base from J, the junction kept 7 bases outside the gene matches. CDR3 in amino acids: CSVEDAPDRGSGANVLTF. The DNA for the CDR3 is TGCAGCGTTGAAGACGCCCCGGACAGGGGTTCTGGGGCCAACGTCCTGACTTTC.

This chain connects TRBV15 to TRBJ2-1, with unresolved D. Trimming pared 1 base from V and 0 bases from J, leaving 7 bases between. CDR1 and CDR2 from the germline V gene are LNHNV and YYDKDF (reference sequence). There are 15 residues in the CDR3. The CDR3 here is CATSRVQLSYNEQFF. CDR3 coding DNA: TGTGCCACCAGCAGAGTCCAGCTCTCCTACAATGAGCAGTTCTTC.

This chain links TRBV6-1 with TRBJ2-7, with 11 bases matching TRBD1. Germline CDR1 reads MNHNS; CDR2 reads SASEGT. Trimming took 4 bases from V and 6 from J; bases not matched to a gene: 11. CDR3 length: 16 amino acids. The CDR3 is CASSGDRGSPFGEQYF. CDR3 coding DNA: TGTGCCAGCAGTGGGGACAGGGGGAGCCCGTTTGGCGAGCAGTACTTC.